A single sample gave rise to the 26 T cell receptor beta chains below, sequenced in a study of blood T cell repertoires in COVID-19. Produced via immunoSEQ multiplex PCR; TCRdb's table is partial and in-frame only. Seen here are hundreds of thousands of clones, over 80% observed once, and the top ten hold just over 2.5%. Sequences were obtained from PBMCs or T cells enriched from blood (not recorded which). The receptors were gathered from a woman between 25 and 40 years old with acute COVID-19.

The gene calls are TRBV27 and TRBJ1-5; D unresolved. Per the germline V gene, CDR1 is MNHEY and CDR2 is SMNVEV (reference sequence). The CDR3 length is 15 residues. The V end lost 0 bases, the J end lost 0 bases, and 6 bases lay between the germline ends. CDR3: CASSLSQISNQPQHF. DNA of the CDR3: TGTGCCAGCAGTTTATCGCAGATTAGCAATCAGCCCCAGCATTTT.

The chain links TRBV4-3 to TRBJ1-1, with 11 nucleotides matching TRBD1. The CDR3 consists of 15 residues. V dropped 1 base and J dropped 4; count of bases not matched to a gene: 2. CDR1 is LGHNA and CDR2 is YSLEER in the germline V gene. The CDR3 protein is CASSQGDRGFTEAFF. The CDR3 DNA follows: TGCGCCAGCAGCCAAGGGGACAGGGGGTTCACTGAAGCTTTCTTT.

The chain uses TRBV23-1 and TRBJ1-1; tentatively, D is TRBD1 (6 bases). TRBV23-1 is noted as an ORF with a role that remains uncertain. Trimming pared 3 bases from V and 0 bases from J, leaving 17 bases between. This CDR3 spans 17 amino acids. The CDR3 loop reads CASSHLPGGAMNTEAFF. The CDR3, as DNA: TGCGCCAGCAGTCACCTCCCCGGGGGGGCGATGAACACTGAAGCTTTCTTT.

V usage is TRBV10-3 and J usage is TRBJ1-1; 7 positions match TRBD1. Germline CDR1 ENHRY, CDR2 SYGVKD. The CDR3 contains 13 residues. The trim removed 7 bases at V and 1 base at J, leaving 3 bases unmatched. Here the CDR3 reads CAIKRTGNTEAFF. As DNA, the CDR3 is TGTGCCATCAAGCGGACAGGGAACACTGAAGCTTTCTTT.

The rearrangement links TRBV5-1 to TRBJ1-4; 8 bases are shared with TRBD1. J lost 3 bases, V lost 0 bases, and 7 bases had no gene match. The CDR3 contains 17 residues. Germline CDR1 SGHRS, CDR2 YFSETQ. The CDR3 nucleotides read TGCGCCAGCAGCTTGGAGGTTCAGGGGGCGCCTAATGAAAAACTGTTTTTT. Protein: CASSLEVQGAPNEKLFF.

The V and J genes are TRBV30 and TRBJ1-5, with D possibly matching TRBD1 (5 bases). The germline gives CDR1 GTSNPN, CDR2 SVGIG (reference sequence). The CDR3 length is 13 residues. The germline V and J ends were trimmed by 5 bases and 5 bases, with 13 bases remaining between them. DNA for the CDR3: TGTGCCTGGGGGTCGGGGGTGCATCAGCCCCAGCATTTT. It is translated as CAWGSGVHQPQHF.

The CDR3 sequence: CASSRDRDHTEAFF. CDR3 DNA: TGTGCCAGCAGCCGTGACAGGGACCACACTGAAGCTTTCTTT. The gene calls are TRBV6-5 and TRBJ1-1, with TRBD1 matching over 7 bases. The CDR3 has 14 amino acids. The ends lost 6 bases at V and 3 bases at J; junction bases unmatched: 7. Looked up from germline, CDR1 is MNHEY and CDR2 is SVGAGI.

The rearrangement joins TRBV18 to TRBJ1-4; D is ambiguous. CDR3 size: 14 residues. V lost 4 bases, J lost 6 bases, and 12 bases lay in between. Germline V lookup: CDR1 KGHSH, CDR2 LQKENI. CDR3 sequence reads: CASSRDRQYEKLFF. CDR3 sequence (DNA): TGTGCCAGCTCACGTGATCGACAATATGAAAAACTGTTTTTT.

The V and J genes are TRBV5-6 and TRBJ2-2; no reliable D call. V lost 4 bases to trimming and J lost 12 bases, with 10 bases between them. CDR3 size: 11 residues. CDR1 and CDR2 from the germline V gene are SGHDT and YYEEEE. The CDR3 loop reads CASSRQMQLFF. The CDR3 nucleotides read TGTGCCAGCAGCCGACAAATGCAGCTGTTTTTT. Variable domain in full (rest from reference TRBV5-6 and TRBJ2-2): DAGVTQSPTHLIKTRGQQVTLRCSPKSGHDTVSWYQQALGQGPQFIFQYYEEEERQRGNFPDRFSGHQFPNYSSELNVNALLLGDSALYLCASSRQMQLFFGEGSRLTVL.

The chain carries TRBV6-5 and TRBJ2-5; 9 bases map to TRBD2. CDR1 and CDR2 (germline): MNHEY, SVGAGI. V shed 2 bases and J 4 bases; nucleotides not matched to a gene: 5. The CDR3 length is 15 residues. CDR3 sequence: CASSYRRGGRETQYF. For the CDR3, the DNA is TGTGCCAGCAGTTACCGGCGGGGGGGCAGAGAGACCCAGTACTTC.

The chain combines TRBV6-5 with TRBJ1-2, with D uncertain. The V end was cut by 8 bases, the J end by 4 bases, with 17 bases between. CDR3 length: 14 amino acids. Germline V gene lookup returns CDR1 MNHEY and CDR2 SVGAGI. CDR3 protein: CASSQSPRGYGYTF. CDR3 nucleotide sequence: TGTGCCAGCTCCCAGAGCCCTCGGGGCTATGGCTACACCTTC.

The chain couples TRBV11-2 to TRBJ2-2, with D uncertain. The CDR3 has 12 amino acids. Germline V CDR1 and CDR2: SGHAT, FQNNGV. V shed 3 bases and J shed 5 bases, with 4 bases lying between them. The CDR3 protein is CASSFSTGELFF. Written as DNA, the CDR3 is TGTGCCAGCAGCTTTTCAACCGGGGAGCTGTTTTTT.

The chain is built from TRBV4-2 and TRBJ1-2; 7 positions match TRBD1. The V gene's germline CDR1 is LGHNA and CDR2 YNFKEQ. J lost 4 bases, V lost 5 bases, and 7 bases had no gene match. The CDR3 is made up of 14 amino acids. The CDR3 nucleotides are TGTGCCAGCAGCGCAGGGACAGCTAGCTATGGCTACACCTTC. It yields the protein CASSAGTASYGYTF.

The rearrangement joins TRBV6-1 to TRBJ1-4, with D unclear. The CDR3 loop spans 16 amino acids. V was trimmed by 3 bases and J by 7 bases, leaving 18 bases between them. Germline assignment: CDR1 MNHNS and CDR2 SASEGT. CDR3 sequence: CASSDGQEGYLEKLFF. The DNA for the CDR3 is TGTGCCAGCAGTGACGGGCAAGAGGGCTACCTTGAAAAACTGTTTTTT.

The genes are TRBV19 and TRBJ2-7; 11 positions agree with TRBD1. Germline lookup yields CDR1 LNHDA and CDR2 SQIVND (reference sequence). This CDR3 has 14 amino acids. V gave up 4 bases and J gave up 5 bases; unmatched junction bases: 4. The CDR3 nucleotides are TGTGCCAGTAGTACGGACAGGGGGCTCAACGAGCAGTACTTC. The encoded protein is CASSTDRGLNEQYF.

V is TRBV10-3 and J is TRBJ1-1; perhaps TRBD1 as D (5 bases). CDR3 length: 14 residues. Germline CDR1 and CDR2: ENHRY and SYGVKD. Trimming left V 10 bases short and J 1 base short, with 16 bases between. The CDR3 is CASIAGTGNTEAFF. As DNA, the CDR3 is TGTGCCAGCATCGCCGGGACTGGGAACACTGAAGCTTTCTTT.

The CDR3 is CASSQDYRGGQPQHF. CDR3 DNA: TGCGCCAGCAGCCAAGACTACAGGGGCGGTCAGCCCCAGCATTTT. This chain uses TRBV4-3 with TRBJ1-5; the match to TRBD1 covers 7 bases. The length of the CDR3 is 15 residues. Trimming removed 0 bases from V and 6 bases from J; junction bases left unmatched: 5. CDR1 and CDR2 (germline): LGHNA, YSLEER.

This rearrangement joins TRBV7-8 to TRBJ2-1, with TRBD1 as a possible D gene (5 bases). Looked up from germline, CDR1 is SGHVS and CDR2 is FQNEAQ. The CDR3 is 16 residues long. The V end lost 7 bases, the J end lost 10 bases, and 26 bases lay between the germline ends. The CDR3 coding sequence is TGTGCCAGCACCGTACCCCCAGGATTGGGGCCAGTCGAGCAGTTCTTC. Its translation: CASTVPPGLGPVEQFF.

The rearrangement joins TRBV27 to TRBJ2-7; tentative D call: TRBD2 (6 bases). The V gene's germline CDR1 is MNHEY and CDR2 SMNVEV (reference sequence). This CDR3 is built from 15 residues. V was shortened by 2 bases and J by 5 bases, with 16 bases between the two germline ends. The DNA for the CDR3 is TGTGCCAGCAGTTTACGCCCCCGGGGGAAGGACGAGCAGTACTTC. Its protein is CASSLRPRGKDEQYF.

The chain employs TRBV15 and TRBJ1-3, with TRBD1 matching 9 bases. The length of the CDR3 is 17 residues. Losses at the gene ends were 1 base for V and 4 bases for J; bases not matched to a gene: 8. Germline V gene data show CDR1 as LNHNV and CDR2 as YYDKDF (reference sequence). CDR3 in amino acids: CATSRVGNRGPGNTIYF. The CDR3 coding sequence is TGTGCCACCAGCAGAGTGGGGAACAGGGGGCCCGGAAACACCATATATTTT. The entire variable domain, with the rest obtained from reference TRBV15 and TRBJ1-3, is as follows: DAMVIQNPRYQVTQFGKPVTLSCSQTLNHNVMYWYQQKSSQAPKLLFHYYDKDFNNEADTPDNFQSRRPNTSFCFLDIRSPGLGDTAMYLCATSRVGNRGPGNTIYFGEGSWLTVV.

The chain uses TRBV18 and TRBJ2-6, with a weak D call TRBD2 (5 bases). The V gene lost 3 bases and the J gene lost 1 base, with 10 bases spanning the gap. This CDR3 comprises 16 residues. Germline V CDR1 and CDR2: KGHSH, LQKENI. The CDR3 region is CASSPTGLSGANVLTF. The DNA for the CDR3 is TGTGCCAGCTCACCCACGGGGTTATCTGGGGCCAACGTCCTGACTTTC.

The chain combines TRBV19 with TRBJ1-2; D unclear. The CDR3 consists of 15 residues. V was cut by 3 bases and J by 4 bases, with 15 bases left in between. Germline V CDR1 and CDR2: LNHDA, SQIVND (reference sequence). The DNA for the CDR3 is TGTGCCAGTAGTATTTCCAGAGACACCTTCTATGGCTACACCTTC. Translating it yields CASSISRDTFYGYTF.

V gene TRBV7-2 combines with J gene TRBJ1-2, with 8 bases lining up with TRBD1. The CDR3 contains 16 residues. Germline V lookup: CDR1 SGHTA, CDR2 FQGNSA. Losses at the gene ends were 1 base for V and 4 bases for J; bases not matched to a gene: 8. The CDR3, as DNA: TGTGCCAGCAGCTTAGGTCCACAGGGGGTGGTCTATGGCTACACCTTC. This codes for CASSLGPQGVVYGYTF.

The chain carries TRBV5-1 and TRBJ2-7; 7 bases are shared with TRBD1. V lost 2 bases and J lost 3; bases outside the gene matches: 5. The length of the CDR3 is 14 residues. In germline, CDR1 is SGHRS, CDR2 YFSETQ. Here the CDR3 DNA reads TGCGCCAGCAGCTTAGGACAGGTAGGCTACGAGCAGTACTTC. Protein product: CASSLGQVGYEQYF.

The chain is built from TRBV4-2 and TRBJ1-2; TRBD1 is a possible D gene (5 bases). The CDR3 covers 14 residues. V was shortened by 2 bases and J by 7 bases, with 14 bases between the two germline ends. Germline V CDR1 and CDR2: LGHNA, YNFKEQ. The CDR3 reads CASSQKGRRGGYTF. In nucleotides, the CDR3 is TGTGCCAGCAGCCAAAAGGGCAGAAGGGGTGGCTACACCTTC.

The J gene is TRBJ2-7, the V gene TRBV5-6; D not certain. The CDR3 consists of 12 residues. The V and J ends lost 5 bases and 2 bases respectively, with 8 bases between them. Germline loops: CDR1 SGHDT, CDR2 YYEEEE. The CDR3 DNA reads TGTGCCAGCAGTACTTTAGCCTACGAGCAGTACTTC. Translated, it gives CASSTLAYEQYF.